The 3 T cell receptor beta chains below were found in one sample sequenced in a study of cytomegalovirus exposure and HLA in healthy donors. This table comes from immunoSEQ multiplex PCR, and its TCRdb copy is limited to in-frame clones, with some not included. The sample shows over 55,000 clones, 80% to 95% of them seen only once. The sequenced sample consisted of PBMCs. Every receptor here comes from a man aged 18 to 30 in good health and CMV-seronegative.

This rearrangement joins TRBV7-9 to TRBJ2-1, with D perhaps TRBD1 (5 bases). CDR3 length: 15 amino acids. Germline V gene lookup returns CDR1 SEHNR and CDR2 FQNEAQ (reference sequence). With 5 bases removed from V and 5 bases from J, the gap between germline ends came to 16 bases. CDR3 sequence: CASSRFWTPNNEQFF. The CDR3 DNA is TGTGCCAGCAGCCGGTTCTGGACACCAAACAATGAGCAGTTCTTC.

V is TRBV28 and J is TRBJ2-1; D gene unclear. Trimming cost V 1 base and J 6 bases, with 13 bases left between them. Germline V gene data show CDR1 as MDHEN and CDR2 as SYDVKM. There are 15 residues in the CDR3. The CDR3 nucleotides read TGTGCCAGCAGTTTATTACCGGTAGGCGGCAATGAGCAGTTCTTC. It yields the protein CASSLLPVGGNEQFF.

This chain connects TRBV5-1 to TRBJ2-1; the match to TRBD2 covers 9 bases. The CDR3 sequence is 15 residues long. In germline, CDR1 is SGHRS, CDR2 YFSETQ. The junction had 8 bases not matched to a gene; V was cut back by 1 base and J by 9 bases. The CDR3 loop is CASSLSASGISEQFF. The CDR3 DNA follows: TGCGCCAGCAGCTTGTCTGCTAGCGGGATTAGTGAGCAGTTCTTC.